A single TCR beta chain is shown here with its context. The antigen is not known. The data derive from a study of cytomegalovirus exposure and HLA in healthy donors. About the study: Within an early data release were about 85 million unique TCRs drawn from HLA-typed donors. General study results and limits: At a 0.05 false discovery rate, a later analysis found over 15,000 TCR beta sequences to be associated with HLA alleles.

The V end lost 0 bases, the J end lost 4 bases, and 13 bases lay between the germline ends. Germline assignment: CDR1 LGHNA and CDR2 YSLEER. The CDR3 covers 17 residues. In the PCR, 60 Vbeta and 13 Jbeta primers were used. Sequencing was performed with immunoSEQ multiplex PCR; in TCRdb, only in-frame clones are kept and a portion is missing. The sample lists under 200,000 clones, 80% occurring once. This TCR was sampled from a male donor in good health and CMV-seropositive. The sequenced sample consisted of PBMCs. The rearrangement uses TRBV4-3 and TRBJ1-6, with D perhaps TRBD1 (5 bases). The CDR3 sequence is CASSQDGPAGYNSPLHF. The CDR3 nucleotides read TGCGCCAGCAGCCAAGACGGGCCGGCAGGGTATAATTCACCCCTCCACTTT.